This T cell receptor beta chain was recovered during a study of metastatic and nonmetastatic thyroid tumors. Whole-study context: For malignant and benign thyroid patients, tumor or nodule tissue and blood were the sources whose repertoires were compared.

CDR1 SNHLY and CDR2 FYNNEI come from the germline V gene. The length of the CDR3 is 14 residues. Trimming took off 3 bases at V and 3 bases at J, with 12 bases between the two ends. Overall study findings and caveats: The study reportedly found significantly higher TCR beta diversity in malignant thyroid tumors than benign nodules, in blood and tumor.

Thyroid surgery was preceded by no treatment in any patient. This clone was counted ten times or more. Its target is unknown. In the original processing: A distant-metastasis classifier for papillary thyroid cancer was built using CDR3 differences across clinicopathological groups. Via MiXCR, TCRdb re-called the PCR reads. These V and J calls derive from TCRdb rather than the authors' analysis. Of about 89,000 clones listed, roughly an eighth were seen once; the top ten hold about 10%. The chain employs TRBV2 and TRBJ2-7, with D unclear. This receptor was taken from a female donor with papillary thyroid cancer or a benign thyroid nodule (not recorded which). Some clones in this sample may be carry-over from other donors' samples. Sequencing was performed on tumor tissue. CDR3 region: CASSEERLSYEQYF. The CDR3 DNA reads TGTGCCAGCAGTGAGGAGCGCCTAAGCTACGAGCAGTACTTC.